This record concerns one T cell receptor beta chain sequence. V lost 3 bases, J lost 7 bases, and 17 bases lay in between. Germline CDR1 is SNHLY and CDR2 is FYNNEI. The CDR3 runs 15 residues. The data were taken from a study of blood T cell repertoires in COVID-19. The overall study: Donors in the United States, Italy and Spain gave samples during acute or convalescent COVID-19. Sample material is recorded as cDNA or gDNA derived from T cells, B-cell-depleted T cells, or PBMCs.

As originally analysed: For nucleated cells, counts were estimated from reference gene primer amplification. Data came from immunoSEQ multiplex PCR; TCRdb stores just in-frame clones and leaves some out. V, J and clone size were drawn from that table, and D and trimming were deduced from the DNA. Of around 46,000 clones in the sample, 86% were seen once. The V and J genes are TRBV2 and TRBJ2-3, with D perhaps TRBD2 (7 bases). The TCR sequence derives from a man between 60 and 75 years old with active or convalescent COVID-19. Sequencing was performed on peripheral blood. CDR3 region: CASSEMRGGRYTQYF. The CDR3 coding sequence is TGTGCCAGCAGTGAGATGAGGGGGGGACGGTATACGCAGTATTTT.